This TCR beta chain came from a study of cytomegalovirus exposure and HLA in healthy donors. Points on this clone: The antigen remains undetermined.

The germline V gene has CDR1 SGHRS and CDR2 YFSETQ. This CDR3 contains 16 residues. Trimming took 4 bases from V and 1 from J; bases not matched to a gene: 10. This table comes from immunoSEQ multiplex PCR, and its TCRdb copy is limited to in-frame clones, with some not included. The repertoire has 95,000 to 150,000 clones, 90% to 97% of them found once; the top ten carry 1.5% to 2%. The study, taken as a whole, reports: There were 150 to 200 TCR beta chains listed as cytomegalovirus-associated. Many donors shared some public TCRs, even though most TCR sequences were rare. The CMV antigen specificity of a few CMV-associated chains was confirmed through in vitro analysis.

The donors were in the roughly 110-subject validation cohort; that cohort was separate from the approximately 700-subject first cohort. This receptor was taken from a young man in good health and CMV-seronegative. The J gene is TRBJ2-5, the V gene TRBV5-1, with TRBD1 matching over 7 bases. Sequenced input: PBMCs. The CDR3 spells CASSIPGQSIQETQYF. CDR3 bases: TGCGCCAGCAGCATACCGGGACAGTCGATCCAAGAGACCCAGTACTTC.